The sequence of this TCR beta chain was determined in a study of ipilimumab plus nivolumab after autologous stem cell transplantation. Across the study: DLBCL patients had primary refractory or relapsed disease.

Patients received nivolumab 3 mg/kg at weeks 1, 4, 7, 10, then fortnightly to week 26. Details on this clone: Its matching antigen is unknown.

Repertoires were generated with immunoSEQ multiplex PCR, while TCRdb's copy carries only in-frame clones and drops some. The sample has approximately 80,000 clones, 83% seen once. Study results and limitations: Authors suggest TCR repertoire, Treg phenotype and gut microbiota support further study.

Germline-derived CDR1 and CDR2 are SGHDT and YYEEEE. Losses at the gene ends were 2 bases for V and 4 bases for J; bases not matched to a gene: 6. The CDR3 is made up of 15 amino acids. The chain has TRBV5-6 and TRBJ1-3, with 7 bases that match TRBD1. This clonotype was obtained from a male donor with diffuse large B-cell lymphoma. The material was PBMCs, obtained in a trial of ipilimumab plus nivolumab as post-transplant consolidation. The CDR3 sequence is CASSLQTGSGNTIYF. The CDR3 nucleotides read TGTGCCAGCAGCTTACAGACAGGGTCAGGAAACACCATATATTTT.